The present entry profiles one T cell receptor (beta chain) with its context. The CDR3 regions of TCR beta were amplified from RNA transcripts. Researchers ran a first-round RT-PCR on the TCR CDR3 using the HTBI primer set. TCRdb recomputed calls from the multiplex PCR reads with MiXCR, one row per CDR3 protein. The profile shows 600,000 to 650,000 distinct CDR3 sequences, roughly 17% of them singletons. V gave up 1 base and J gave up 8 bases; unmatched junction bases: 7. This CDR3 is 16 amino acids long. The germline V gene encodes CDR1 SGHNT and CDR2 YENEEA. The sample comes from a study of T cells in Graves' hyperthyroidism and ophthalmopathy.

This chain uses TRBV11-3 with TRBJ2-1; 11 bases match TRBD1. This TCR was recovered from a woman in her twenties or thirties with Graves' hyperthyroidism. Sequences were obtained from blood. CDR3 in DNA: TGTGCCAGCAGCTTAGGGTTGGGACAGGGGGTCGATGAGCAGTTCTTC. Protein product: CASSLGLGQGVDEQFF.